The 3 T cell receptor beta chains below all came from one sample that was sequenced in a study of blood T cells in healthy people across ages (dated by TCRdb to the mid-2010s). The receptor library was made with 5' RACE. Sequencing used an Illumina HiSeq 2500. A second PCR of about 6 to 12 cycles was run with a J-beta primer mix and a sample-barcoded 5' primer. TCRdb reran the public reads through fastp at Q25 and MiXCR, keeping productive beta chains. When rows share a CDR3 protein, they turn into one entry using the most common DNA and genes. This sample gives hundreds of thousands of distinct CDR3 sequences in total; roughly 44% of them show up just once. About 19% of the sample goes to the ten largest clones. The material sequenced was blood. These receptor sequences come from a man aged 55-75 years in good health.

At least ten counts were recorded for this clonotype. The CDR3 protein is CASSWDRGDSPLHF. CDR3 sequence (DNA): TGTGCCAGCAGTTGGGACAGGGGGGATTCACCCCTCCACTTT. The gene calls are TRBV27 and TRBJ1-6; TRBD1 aligns across 11 bases. This CDR3 has 14 amino acids. Germline trimming cut 4 bases from V and 8 bases from J; bases unmatched to any gene: 1. CDR1 MNHEY and CDR2 SMNVEV come from the germline V gene (reference sequence).

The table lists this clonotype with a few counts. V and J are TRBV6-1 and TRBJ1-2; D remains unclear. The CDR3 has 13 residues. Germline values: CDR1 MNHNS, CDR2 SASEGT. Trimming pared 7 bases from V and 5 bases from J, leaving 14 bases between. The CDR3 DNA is TGTGCCAGCACCGCAACCGTGGTGTATGGCTACACCTTC. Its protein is CASTATVVYGYTF.

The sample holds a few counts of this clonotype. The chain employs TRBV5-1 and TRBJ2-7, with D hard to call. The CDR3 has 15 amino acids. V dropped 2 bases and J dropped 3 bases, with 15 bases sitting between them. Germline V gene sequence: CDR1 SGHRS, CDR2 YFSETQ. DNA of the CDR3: TGCGCCAGCAGCTTTGGGGTCACCGGCGTCTACGAGCAGTACTTC. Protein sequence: CASSFGVTGVYEQYF. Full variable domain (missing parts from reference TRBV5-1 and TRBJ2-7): KAGVTQTPRYLIKTRGQQVTLSCSPISGHRSVSWYQQTPGQGLQFLFEYFSETQRNKGNFPGRFSGRQFSNSRSEMNVSTLELGDSALYLCASSFGVTGVYEQYFGPGTRLTVT.